Listed here are 30 T cell receptor beta chains from one sample, sequenced in a study of T cell responses to AZD1222 COVID-19 vaccine. The assay was immunoSEQ multiplex PCR, and TCRdb's table has in-frame clones only and misses some. The sample shows about 64,000 clones, under 90% of them seen only once. The sequences come from peripheral blood, collected 28 days after the second AZD1222 dose. Receptors were obtained from an adult who received the AZD1222 COVID-19 vaccine.

This sequence joins TRBV4-1 and TRBJ2-3; a possible D gene is TRBD2 (5 bases). Germline CDR1 reads MGHRA; CDR2 reads YSYEKL. V lost 0 bases to trimming and J lost 2 bases, with 9 bases between them. The CDR3 totals 15 residues. The CDR3 sequence is CASSQDLAPTDTQYF. DNA for the CDR3: TGCGCCAGCAGCCAAGATCTAGCCCCCACAGATACGCAGTATTTT.

This clone was seen many times. The rearrangement joins TRBV3-1 (or the pseudogene TRBV3-2) to TRBJ2-7, with D unresolved. Between the trimmed V and J ends, which lost 2 bases and 3 bases, there was a span of 2 bases. This CDR3 spans 11 amino acids. Germline V lookup: CDR1 LGHDT, CDR2 YNNKEL (reference sequence). The CDR3: CASSQYYEQYF. The CDR3 region has the DNA TGTGCCAGCAGCCAATACTACGAGCAGTACTTC.

This clone was observed a few times. The CDR3 region has the DNA TGTGCCAGCAGCCCCGGGATTCCTGGAAACACCATATATTTT. It translates to CASSPGIPGNTIYF. The chain couples TRBV6-6 to TRBJ1-3; D remains unclear. V gave up 6 bases and J gave up 2 bases, with 11 bases separating them. The CDR3 has 14 amino acids. Per germline, CDR1 MNHNY and CDR2 SVGAGI (reference sequence).

This sequence joins TRBV29-1 and TRBJ1-3; tentative D call: TRBD1 (6 bases). Germline values: CDR1 SQVTM, CDR2 ANQGSEA. Trimming left V 6 bases short and J 4 bases short, with 13 bases between. The CDR3 has 13 amino acids. CDR3 in DNA: TGCAGCGTAAGGGGGACGGGAGGAAACACCATATATTTT. It is translated as CSVRGTGGNTIYF.

The chain couples TRBV25-1 to TRBJ2-7; 10 positions match TRBD1. J gave up 6 bases and V 8 bases, and 7 bases lay outside the gene matches. This CDR3 region has 13 residues. Germline V lookup: CDR1 MGHDK, CDR2 SYGVNS. The CDR3 protein is CASRGTGEGEQYF. The CDR3 bases are TGTGCCAGCCGCGGGACAGGGGAAGGCGAGCAGTACTTC.

J is TRBJ2-2 and V is TRBV6-5; D is ambiguous. CDR1 and CDR2 (germline): MNHEY, SVGAGI. V gave up 8 bases and J gave up 1 base, with 14 bases separating them. The CDR3 is 15 amino acids. Written as DNA, the CDR3 is TGTGCCAGCGAGTGGACCCTTCTGAACACCGGGGAGCTGTTTTTT. It yields the protein CASEWTLLNTGELFF.

V gene TRBV5-6 combines with J gene TRBJ1-6; D remains unclear. Germline CDR1 reads SGHDT; CDR2 reads YYEEEE. This CDR3 has 16 residues. Trimming cost V 2 bases and J 7 bases, with 16 bases left between them. CDR3 amino acids: CASSFFASRENSPLHF. The CDR3 coding sequence is TGTGCCAGCAGCTTTTTTGCATCGAGAGAAAATTCACCCCTCCACTTT.

The chain combines TRBV5-4 with TRBJ2-3; D is ambiguous. The ends were cut back, 4 bases at V and 3 bases at J, with 9 bases in the middle. Germline loops: CDR1 SGHNT, CDR2 YYREEE (reference sequence). The CDR3 runs to 13 residues. The CDR3 sequence: CASSRIRTDTQYF. The DNA for the CDR3 is TGTGCCAGCAGCCGTATCCGAACAGATACGCAGTATTTT.

The V and J genes are TRBV11-2 and TRBJ1-2; D is ambiguous. The V gene lost 5 bases and the J gene lost 5 bases, with 12 bases spanning the gap. CDR3 length: 13 residues. Germline CDR1 and CDR2: SGHAT and FQNNGV. The CDR3 is CASSLKAGYGYTF. In DNA form, the CDR3 reads TGTGCCAGCAGCCTGAAAGCGGGTTATGGCTACACCTTC. The variable domain in full, completed from reference TRBV11-2 and TRBJ1-2, reads EAGVAQSPRYKIIEKRQSVAFWCNPISGHATLYWYQQILGQGPKLLIQFQNNGVVDDSQLPKDRFSAERLKGVDSTLKIQPAKLEDSAVYLCASSLKAGYGYTFGSGTRLTVV.

In DNA, the CDR3 is TGTGCCAGCAAAGTACAGGGGTTGTCTGGCTACACCTTC. Encoded protein: CASKVQGLSGYTF. The chain uses TRBV5-6 and TRBJ1-2; 7 nucleotides align to TRBD1. The CDR3 covers 13 residues. The germline CDR1 and CDR2 sequences are SGHDT and YYEEEE. V was pared by 6 bases and J by 7 bases, with 9 bases of the junction left unmatched.

The rearrangement uses TRBV5-6 and TRBJ1-2; D not resolved. The V and J ends lost 0 bases and 8 bases respectively, with 14 bases between them. This CDR3 comprises 14 residues. CDR1 is SGHDT, CDR2 YYEEEE, per germline. The CDR3 DNA reads as TGTGCCAGCAGCTTGGCGGCGGCCCCCGGGGGCTACACCTTC. This encodes CASSLAAAPGGYTF. The whole variable domain, remainder taken from reference TRBV5-6 and TRBJ1-2, is DAGVTQSPTHLIKTRGQQVTLRCSPKSGHDTVSWYQQALGQGPQFIFQYYEEEERQRGNFPDRFSGHQFPNYSSELNVNALLLGDSALYLCASSLAAAPGGYTFGSGTRLTVV.

The chain uses TRBV10-3 and TRBJ2-7; D may be TRBD1 or TRBD2 (6 bases each). The CDR3 totals 15 residues. Trimming removed 0 bases at V and 4 bases at J, with 13 bases between. Looked up from germline, CDR1 is ENHRY and CDR2 is SYGVKD. The CDR3 reads CAISESLGGPYEQYF. The CDR3, as DNA: TGTGCCATCAGTGAGTCGTTGGGGGGCCCATACGAGCAGTACTTC.

V is TRBV19 and J is TRBJ2-5, with D hard to call. The CDR3 consists of 14 residues. Germline lookup yields CDR1 LNHDA and CDR2 SQIVND (reference sequence). Trimming left V 5 bases short and J 2 bases short, with 12 bases between. CDR3: CASSLRYPQETQYF. The CDR3 DNA reads TGTGCCAGTAGTCTAAGGTATCCGCAAGAGACCCAGTACTTC. Supplemented by reference TRBV19 and TRBJ2-5, the full variable domain reads DGGITQSPKYLFRKEGQNVTLSCEQNLNHDAMYWYRQDPGQGLRLIYYSQIVNDFQKGDIAEGYSVSREKKESFPLTVTSAQKNPTAFYLCASSLRYPQETQYFGPGTRLLVL.

The J gene is TRBJ2-5, the V gene TRBV2; TRBD1 or TRBD2 may be the D gene (5 bases each). Germline CDR1 is SNHLY and CDR2 is FYNNEI. The CDR3 loop spans 14 amino acids. V was trimmed by 5 bases and J by 2 bases, leaving 12 bases between them. In DNA, the CDR3 is TGTGCCAGCAGTCCGGGACGACTACAAGAGACCCAGTACTTC. Its translation: CASSPGRLQETQYF.

The chain carries TRBV30 and TRBJ1-1; no reliable D call. Germline CDR1 is GTSNPN and CDR2 is SVGIG (reference sequence). This CDR3 has 17 amino acids. The V end lost 5 bases, the J end lost 1 base, and 23 bases lay between the germline ends. CDR3 sequence: CAWAPMWVSVGNTEAFF. The CDR3 nucleotides are TGTGCCTGGGCCCCTATGTGGGTGTCGGTCGGGAACACTGAAGCTTTCTTT. Looking up the rest from reference TRBV30 and TRBJ1-1 gives the full variable domain: SQTIHQWPATLVQPVGSPLSLECTVEGTSNPNLYWYRQAAGRGLQLLFYSVGIGQISSEVPQNLSASRPQDRQFILSSKKLLLSDSGFYLCAWAPMWVSVGNTEAFFGQGTRLTVV.

This clone was observed a few times. This chain links TRBV6-2 or TRBV6-3 with TRBJ2-2, with 12 bases that match TRBD2. CDR3 length: 19 amino acids. With 3 bases clipped from V and 5 bases from J, the junction kept 13 bases outside the gene matches. Looked up from germline, CDR1 is MNHEY and CDR2 is SVGEGT. CDR3 sequence (DNA): TGTGCCAGCAGTTATCAACTCCCTACTAGCGGGGGGCTGACCGGGGAGCTGTTTTTT. Translation gives CASSYQLPTSGGLTGELFF.

The chain uses TRBV4-1 and TRBJ2-7, with 8 bases matching TRBD1. This CDR3 is 15 amino acids long. Unmatched junction bases numbered 5, after V lost 1 base and J lost 3 bases. Germline V lookup: CDR1 MGHRA, CDR2 YSYEKL. The CDR3 DNA reads as TGCGCCAGCAGCCAAGGCACAGGGGGAGACTACGAGCAGTACTTC. Its protein is CASSQGTGGDYEQYF.

The J gene is TRBJ1-2, the V gene TRBV4-3, with D hard to call. The V and J ends lost 4 bases and 1 base respectively, with 10 bases between them. The germline gives CDR1 LGHNA, CDR2 YSLEER. CDR3 size: 14 residues. CDR3 amino acids: CASSPFPGNYGYTF. CDR3 sequence (DNA): TGCGCCAGCAGCCCGTTTCCTGGTAACTATGGCTACACCTTC.

This rearrangement joins TRBV6-5 to TRBJ2-1; 7 nucleotides align to TRBD2. This CDR3 is 13 amino acids long. The V and J ends lost 6 bases and 5 bases, in that order; junction bases with no gene match: 4. CDR1 and CDR2 (germline): MNHEY, SVGAGI. The CDR3 spells CASRRTSDNEQFF. CDR3 sequence (DNA): TGTGCCAGCAGGCGTACTAGCGACAATGAGCAGTTCTTC.

The chain links TRBV7-2 to TRBJ1-2; no clear D gene. The germline V gene has CDR1 SGHTA and CDR2 FQGNSA. Trimming left V 3 bases short and J 8 bases short, with 4 bases between. The CDR3 is 10 residues long. In DNA, the CDR3 is TGTGCCAGCAGCTTGCGGGGCTACACCTTC. This encodes CASSLRGYTF.

CDR3 protein: CASSLTLAAYEQYF. The CDR3 coding sequence is TGTGCCAGCAGCTTAACACTAGCGGCCTACGAGCAGTACTTC. The chain carries TRBV5-6 and TRBJ2-7; TRBD2 agrees at 8 bases. Germline trimming cut 2 bases from V and 2 bases from J; bases unmatched to any gene: 3. Germline CDR1 reads SGHDT; CDR2 reads YYEEEE. This CDR3 spans 14 amino acids.

The chain combines TRBV9 with TRBJ1-1, with a weak D call TRBD1 (5 bases). V lost 3 bases and J lost 8, with 11 bases in between. Per germline, CDR1 SGDLS and CDR2 YYNGEE. CDR3 length equals 12 residues. The CDR3 DNA follows: TGTGCCAGCAGCGCCTCGGACAAAGAAGCTTTCTTT. Translated: CASSASDKEAFF.

This chain links TRBV10-3 with TRBJ2-1; D is possibly TRBD1 (6 bases). Germline V gene sequence: CDR1 ENHRY, CDR2 SYGVKD. Trimming stripped 10 bases from V and 5 bases from J, with 15 bases between. The CDR3 has 13 residues. The CDR3 protein is CATRAGTNNEQFF. The CDR3, as DNA: TGTGCCACCCGAGCCGGGACAAACAATGAGCAGTTCTTC.

This clone was recorded once. V is TRBV10-3 and J is TRBJ1-4, with a tentative D call TRBD1 (6 bases). Trimming shortened V by 5 bases and J by 6 bases, and 13 bases separated the two germline ends. CDR1 is ENHRY and CDR2 is SYGVKD in the germline V gene. The CDR3 loop spans 14 amino acids. The CDR3 nucleotides read TGTGCCATCAGTACGGTCTACAGGGATGAAAAACTGTTTTTT. It is translated as CAISTVYRDEKLFF.

This chain connects TRBV5-1 to TRBJ2-1; possible D gene TRBD1, 7 bases. The CDR3 consists of 15 residues. The germline V gene has CDR1 SGHRS and CDR2 YFSETQ. V lost 0 bases and J 4 bases, leaving 11 bases between the germline ends. The CDR3 DNA reads as TGCGCCAGCAGCTTGGTACAGGGGACTTACAATGAGCAGTTCTTC. As protein: CASSLVQGTYNEQFF.

This chain links TRBV3-1 (or the pseudogene TRBV3-2) with TRBJ2-2; 8 positions match TRBD2. V lost 0 bases, J lost 3 bases, and 12 bases stayed unmatched. Per the germline V gene, CDR1 is LGHDT and CDR2 is YNNKEL (reference sequence). This CDR3 has 19 amino acids. CDR3 loop: CASSQDRAGGAYDTGELFF. DNA of the CDR3: TGTGCCAGCAGCCAAGACCGGGCCGGGGGGGCTTATGACACCGGGGAGCTGTTTTTT.

This sequence joins TRBV7-6 and TRBJ1-5; no clear D. V was pared by 4 bases and J by 6 bases, with 10 bases between. CDR1 SGHVS and CDR2 FNYEAQ come from the germline V gene. This CDR3 is built from 13 residues. The CDR3 loop is CASSSRVGQPQHF. CDR3 nucleotide sequence: TGTGCCAGCAGCTCAAGAGTCGGTCAGCCCCAGCATTTT.

This chain links TRBV9 with TRBJ1-4; D not resolved. The CDR3 totals 16 residues. The V end was cut by 0 bases, the J end by 5 bases, with 14 bases between. Germline values: CDR1 SGDLS, CDR2 YYNGEE. In DNA form, the CDR3 reads TGTGCCAGCAGCGTAGGGGCTACGGATAACAATGAAAAACTGTTTTTT. Amino acid sequence: CASSVGATDNNEKLFF.

The CDR3, as DNA: TGTGCCACCAGTGCCGGACAGTTCAATCAGCCCCAGCATTTT. This encodes CATSAGQFNQPQHF. The chain combines TRBV24-1 with TRBJ1-5; possibly TRBD1 for D (6 bases). Germline CDR1 is KGHDR and CDR2 is SFDVKD. The CDR3 is 14 amino acids. V dropped 5 bases and J dropped 3 bases, with 10 bases sitting between them.

CDR3 DNA sequence: TGTGCCAGCAGCGCCAGGACAGTTTTAAACTATGGCTACACCTTC. Translation gives CASSARTVLNYGYTF. The rearrangement uses TRBV9 and TRBJ1-2; D might be TRBD1 (6 bases). The CDR3 extends over 15 amino acids. CDR1 and CDR2 (germline): SGDLS, YYNGEE. The V gene lost 3 bases and the J gene lost 2 bases, with 14 bases spanning the gap.